The rows below give T cell receptor beta chains drawn from one sample of a study of cytomegalovirus exposure and HLA in healthy donors. The assay was immunoSEQ multiplex PCR, and TCRdb's table has in-frame clones only and misses some. The sample shows under 150,000 clones, about four fifths of them seen only once. Sample: PBMCs. These receptors came from a man younger than 40 in good health and CMV-seronegative. CDR3s include the opening cysteine and the closing phenylalanine or tryptophan. A D gene is named only where the DNA matches it firmly. Clone size, where shown, is once, few, many, or a class for clones that have expanded.

CDR3 protein: CASSLAGGRGEQYF
CDR3 DNA: TGTGCCAGCAGTTTAGCGGGGGGCCGTGGGGAGCAGTACTTC
clone size: .
D gene: TRBD2
V gene: TRBV27
J gene: TRBJ2-7
CDR3 length: 14

CDR3 protein: CASSLVTSAIREQFF
CDR3 DNA: TGTGCCAGCAGCTTAGTGACTAGCGCAATTAGAGAGCAGTTCTTC
clone size: .
D gene: TRBD2
V gene: TRBV7-2
J gene: TRBJ2-1
CDR3 length: 15

CDR3 protein: CASSSSPGGQFF
CDR3 DNA: TGTGCCAGCAGCTCTAGCCCCGGCGGGCAGTTCTTC
clone size: .
D gene: .
V gene: TRBV5-5
J gene: TRBJ2-1
CDR3 length: 12

CDR3 protein: CASSIRRGSGLRPYNEQFF
CDR3 DNA: TGTGCCAGTAGTATAAGGAGGGGTTCGGGACTCCGACCCTACAATGAGCAGTTCTTC
clone size: .
D gene: .
V gene: TRBV19
J gene: TRBJ2-1
CDR3 length: 19

CDR3 protein: CASSQVPARGFYNEQFF
CDR3 DNA: TGCGCCAGCAGCCAAGTTCCCGCCAGGGGGTTTTACAATGAGCAGTTCTTC
clone size: .
D gene: TRBD1
V gene: TRBV4-1
J gene: TRBJ2-1
CDR3 length: 17

CDR3 protein: CASSRLGQATSGANVLTF
CDR3 DNA: TGCGCCAGCAGCCGATTGGGACAGGCAACCTCTGGGGCCAACGTCCTGACTTTC
clone size: few
D gene: TRBD1
V gene: TRBV5-1
J gene: TRBJ2-6
CDR3 length: 18

CDR3 protein: CASSFGYGGELFF
CDR3 DNA: TGCGCCAGCAGTTTCGGGTATGGCGGGGAGCTGTTTTTT
clone size: .
D gene: .
V gene: TRBV5-1
J gene: TRBJ2-2
CDR3 length: 13

CDR3 protein: CASSMGTSFPETQYF
CDR3 DNA: TGTGCCAGTAGTATGGGGACTAGCTTCCCGGAGACCCAGTACTTC
clone size: .
D gene: TRBD2
V gene: TRBV19
J gene: TRBJ2-5
CDR3 length: 15

CDR3 protein: CASSPQPSGANVLTF
CDR3 DNA: TGTGCCAGCTCACCACAGCCCTCTGGGGCCAACGTCCTGACTTTC
clone size: .
D gene: .
V gene: TRBV18
J gene: TRBJ2-6
CDR3 length: 15

CDR3 protein: CASSELSEPKETQYF
CDR3 DNA: TGTGCCAGCAGTGAACTTTCGGAGCCCAAAGAGACCCAGTACTTC
clone size: .
D gene: .
V gene: TRBV6-1
J gene: TRBJ2-5
CDR3 length: 15

CDR3 protein: CSVASTSTDTQYF
CDR3 DNA: TGCAGCGTTGCGTCCACTAGCACAGATACGCAGTATTTT
clone size: .
D gene: .
V gene: TRBV29-1
J gene: TRBJ2-3
CDR3 length: 13

CDR3 protein: CASSLDIRGNTIYF
CDR3 DNA: TGTGCCAGCAGTTTGGACATAAGAGGAAACACCATATATTTT
clone size: few
D gene: .
V gene: TRBV6-5
J gene: TRBJ1-3
CDR3 length: 14

CDR3 protein: CASSPSLYQETQYF
CDR3 DNA: TGTGCCAGTAGTCCCTCCCTGTACCAAGAGACCCAGTACTTC
clone size: few
D gene: .
V gene: TRBV19
J gene: TRBJ2-5
CDR3 length: 14

CDR3 protein: CSARARYEQYF
CDR3 DNA: TGCAGTGCTAGGGCCAGATACGAGCAGTACTTC
clone size: .
D gene: .
V gene: TRBV20-1
J gene: TRBJ2-7
CDR3 length: 11

CDR3 protein: CASRAGGNQPQHF
CDR3 DNA: TGTGCCAGCAGGGCGGGGGGGAATCAGCCCCAGCATTTT
clone size: few
D gene: .
V gene: TRBV6-5
J gene: TRBJ1-5
CDR3 length: 13

CDR3 protein: CAISVETEYGYTF
CDR3 DNA: TGTGCCATCAGTGTGGAGACGGAGTATGGCTACACCTTC
clone size: few
D gene: .
V gene: TRBV10-3
J gene: TRBJ1-2
CDR3 length: 13

CDR3 protein: CASSADRANEKLFF
CDR3 DNA: TGTGCCAGCAGCGCGGACAGGGCTAATGAAAAACTGTTTTTT
clone size: .
D gene: TRBD1
V gene: TRBV11-2
J gene: TRBJ1-4
CDR3 length: 14

CDR3 protein: CASSRRDRSHEQYF
CDR3 DNA: TGTGCCAGCAGCCGCCGGGACAGGTCGCACGAGCAGTACTTC
clone size: .
D gene: TRBD1
V gene: TRBV7-2
J gene: TRBJ2-7
CDR3 length: 14